The 8 T cell receptor beta chains given below trace back to one sample, sequenced in a study of blood T cell repertoires in COVID-19. Measured with immunoSEQ multiplex PCR; TCRdb has only the in-frame clones, and not every one. The data show 200,000 to 300,000 clones, about nine tenths seen once. Sequenced material: peripheral blood. These TCRs come from a man aged 40-49 years who had recovered from COVID-19.

This rearrangement joins TRBV7-9 to TRBJ2-3, with 11 bases lining up with TRBD2. This CDR3 contains 14 residues. V lost 2 bases and J lost 5; bases outside the gene matches: 0. CDR1 is SEHNR and CDR2 is FQNEAQ in the germline V gene (reference sequence). The CDR3 DNA reads as TGTGCCAGCAGCTTAACTAGCGGGGGAGATACGCAGTATTTT. This codes for CASSLTSGGDTQYF.

The chain couples TRBV5-4 to TRBJ2-1, with TRBD2 matching over 7 bases. CDR1 and CDR2 from the germline V gene are SGHNT and YYREEE (reference sequence). This CDR3 has 15 residues. V was pared by 4 bases and J by 3 bases, with 7 bases of the junction left unmatched. DNA of the CDR3: TGTGCCAGCAGCCGCCGGGGGGAAAACTACAATGAGCAGTTCTTC. Translated, it gives CASSRRGENYNEQFF.

The chain is built from TRBV29-1 and TRBJ2-1, with 7 bases matching TRBD2. Trimming cost V 3 bases and J 2 bases; bases outside gene matches: 4. Germline values: CDR1 SQVTM, CDR2 ANQGSEA. The CDR3 is 14 amino acids. The CDR3 sequence is CSVDMGLTYNEQFF. CDR3 bases: TGCAGCGTTGACATGGGACTAACCTACAATGAGCAGTTCTTC.

The chain uses TRBV7-2 and TRBJ2-6, with D unclear. CDR3 length: 13 amino acids. CDR1 SGHTA and CDR2 FQGNSA come from the germline V gene. V was clipped by 8 bases and J by 4 bases, with 9 bases between them. CDR3 loop: CASRVKGANVLTF. The CDR3 DNA reads as TGTGCCAGCCGGGTAAAAGGGGCCAACGTCCTGACTTTC. Looking up the rest from reference TRBV7-2 and TRBJ2-6 gives the full variable domain: GAGVSQSPSNKVTEKGKDVELRCDPISGHTALYWYRQSLGQGLEFLIYFQGNSAPDKSGLPSDRFSAERTGGSVSTLTIQRTQQEDSAVYLCASRVKGANVLTFGAGSRLTVL.

This clone showed up just a few times. The chain carries TRBV5-5 and TRBJ1-1; D is unresolved. Trimming removed 7 bases at V and 1 base at J, with 11 bases between. Germline values: CDR1 SGHKS, CDR2 YYEKEE (reference sequence). This CDR3 has 13 amino acids. CDR3 region: CASFYQENTEAFF. The CDR3 DNA follows: TGTGCCAGCTTCTACCAGGAGAACACTGAAGCTTTCTTT.

The chain couples TRBV11-1 to TRBJ1-2; TRBD1 matches 7 bases. Trimming took 5 bases from V and 4 from J; bases not matched to a gene: 4. The CDR3 runs 13 residues. The germline gives CDR1 SGHAT, CDR2 FQDESV (reference sequence). The chain's CDR3 is CASSTTGVYGYTF. CDR3 sequence (DNA): TGTGCCAGCAGCACTACAGGGGTCTATGGCTACACCTTC.

This chain uses TRBV6-2 or TRBV6-3 with TRBJ2-7; 11 nucleotides match TRBD1. Germline V CDR1 and CDR2: MNHEY, SVGEGT. Trimming at V came to 5 bases and at J to 3 bases, leaving 3 bases not matched to a gene. This CDR3 comprises 14 residues. CDR3 protein: CASSGTGGYYEQYF. The CDR3 DNA reads as TGTGCCAGCAGTGGGACAGGGGGTTACTACGAGCAGTACTTC.

The chain recombines TRBV7-2 with TRBJ1-2; 9 bases fit TRBD1. The CDR3 covers 14 residues. Trimming took 1 base from V and 7 from J; bases not matched to a gene: 4. Germline-derived CDR1 and CDR2 are SGHTA and FQGNSA. The DNA for the CDR3 is TGTGCCAGCAGCTTAGGGACAGGGGTGGGTGGCTACACCTTC. Translation gives CASSLGTGVGGYTF.